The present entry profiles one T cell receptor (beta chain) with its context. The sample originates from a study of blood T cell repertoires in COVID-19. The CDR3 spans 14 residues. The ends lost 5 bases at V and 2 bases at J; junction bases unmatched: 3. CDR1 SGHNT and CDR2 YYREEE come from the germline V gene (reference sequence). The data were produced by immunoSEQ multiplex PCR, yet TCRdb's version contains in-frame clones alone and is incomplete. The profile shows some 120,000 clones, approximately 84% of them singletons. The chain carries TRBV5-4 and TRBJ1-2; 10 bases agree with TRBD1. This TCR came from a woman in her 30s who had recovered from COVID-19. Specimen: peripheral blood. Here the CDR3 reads CASRPGQGNYGYTF. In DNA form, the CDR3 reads TGTGCCAGCAGACCGGGACAGGGGAACTATGGCTACACCTTC.